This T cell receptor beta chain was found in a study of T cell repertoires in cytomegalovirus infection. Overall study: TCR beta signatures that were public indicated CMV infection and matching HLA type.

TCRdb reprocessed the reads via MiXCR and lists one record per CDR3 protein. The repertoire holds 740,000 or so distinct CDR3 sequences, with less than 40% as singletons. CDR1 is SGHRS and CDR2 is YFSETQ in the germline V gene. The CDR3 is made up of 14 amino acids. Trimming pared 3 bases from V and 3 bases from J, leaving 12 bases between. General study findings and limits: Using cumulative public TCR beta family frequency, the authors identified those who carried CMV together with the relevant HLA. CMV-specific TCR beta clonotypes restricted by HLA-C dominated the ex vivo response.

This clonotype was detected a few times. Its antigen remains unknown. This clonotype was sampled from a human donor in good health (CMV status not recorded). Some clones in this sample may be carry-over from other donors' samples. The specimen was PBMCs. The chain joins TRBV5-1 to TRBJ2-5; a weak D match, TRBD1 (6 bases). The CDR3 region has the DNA TGCGCCAGCAGCTGGACAGTCCGAGAAGAGACCCAGTACTTC. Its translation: CASSWTVREETQYF.